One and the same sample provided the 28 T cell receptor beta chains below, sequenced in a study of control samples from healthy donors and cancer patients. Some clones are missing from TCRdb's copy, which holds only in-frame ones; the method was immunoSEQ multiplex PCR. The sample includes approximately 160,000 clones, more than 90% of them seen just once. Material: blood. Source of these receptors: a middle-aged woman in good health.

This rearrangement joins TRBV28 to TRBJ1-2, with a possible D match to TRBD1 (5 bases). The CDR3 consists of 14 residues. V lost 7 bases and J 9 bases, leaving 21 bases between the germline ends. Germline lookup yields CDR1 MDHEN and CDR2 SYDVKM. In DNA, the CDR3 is TGTGCCAGCAACCTCTTGAGGGGCCTCCCGAGCTACACCTTC. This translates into CASNLLRGLPSYTF.

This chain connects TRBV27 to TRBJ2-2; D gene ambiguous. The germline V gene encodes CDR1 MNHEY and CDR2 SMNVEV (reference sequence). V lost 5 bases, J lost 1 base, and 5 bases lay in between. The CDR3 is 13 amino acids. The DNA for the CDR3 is TGTGCCAGCAGTACCCAGAACACCGGGGAGCTGTTTTTT. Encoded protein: CASSTQNTGELFF.

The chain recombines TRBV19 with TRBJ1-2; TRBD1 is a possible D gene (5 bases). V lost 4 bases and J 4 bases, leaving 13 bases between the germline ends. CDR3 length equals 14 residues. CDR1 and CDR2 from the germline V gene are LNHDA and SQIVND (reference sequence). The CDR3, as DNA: TGTGCCAGTAGTACCCGGGACTCCGGCTATGGCTACACCTTC. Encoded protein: CASSTRDSGYGYTF.

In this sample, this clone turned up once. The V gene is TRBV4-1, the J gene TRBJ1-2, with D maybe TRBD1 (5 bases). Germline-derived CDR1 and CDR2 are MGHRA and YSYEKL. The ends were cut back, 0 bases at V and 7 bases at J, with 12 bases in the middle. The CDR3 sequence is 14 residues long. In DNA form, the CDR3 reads TGCGCCAGCAGCCAAGATGGGGGGTTTACTGGCTACACCTTC. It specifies CASSQDGGFTGYTF.

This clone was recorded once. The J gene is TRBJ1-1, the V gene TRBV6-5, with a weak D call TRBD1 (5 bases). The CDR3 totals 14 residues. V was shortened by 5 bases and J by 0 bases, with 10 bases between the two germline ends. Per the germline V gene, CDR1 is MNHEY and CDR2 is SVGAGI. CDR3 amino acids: CASSTGLMNTEAFF. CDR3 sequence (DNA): TGTGCCAGCAGTACGGGACTCATGAACACTGAAGCTTTCTTT.

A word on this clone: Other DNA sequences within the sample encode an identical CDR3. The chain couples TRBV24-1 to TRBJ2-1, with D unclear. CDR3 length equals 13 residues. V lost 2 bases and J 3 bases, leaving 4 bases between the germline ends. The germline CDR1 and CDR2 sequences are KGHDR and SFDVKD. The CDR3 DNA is TGTGCCACCAGTGATTCGAACTACAATGAGCAGTTCTTC. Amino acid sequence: CATSDSNYNEQFF.

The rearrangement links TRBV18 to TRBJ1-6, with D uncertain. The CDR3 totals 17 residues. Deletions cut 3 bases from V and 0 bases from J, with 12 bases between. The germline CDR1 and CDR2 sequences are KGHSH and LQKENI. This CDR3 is CASSPLPQSSYNSPLHF. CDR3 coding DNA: TGTGCCAGCTCACCTCTACCCCAGAGCTCCTATAATTCACCCCTCCACTTT.

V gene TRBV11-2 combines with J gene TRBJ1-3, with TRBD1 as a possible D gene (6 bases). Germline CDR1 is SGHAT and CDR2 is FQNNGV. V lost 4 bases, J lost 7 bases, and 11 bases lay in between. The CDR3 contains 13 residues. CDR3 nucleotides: TGTGCCAGCAGCTACAGGGAGGAGAACACCATATATTTT. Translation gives CASSYREENTIYF.

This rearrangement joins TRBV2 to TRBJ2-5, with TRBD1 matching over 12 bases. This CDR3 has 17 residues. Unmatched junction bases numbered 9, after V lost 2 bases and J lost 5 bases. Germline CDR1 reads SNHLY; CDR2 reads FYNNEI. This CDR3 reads CASSEFLGQGARETQYF. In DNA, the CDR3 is TGTGCCAGCAGTGAATTCCTGGGACAGGGGGCGCGGGAGACCCAGTACTTC.

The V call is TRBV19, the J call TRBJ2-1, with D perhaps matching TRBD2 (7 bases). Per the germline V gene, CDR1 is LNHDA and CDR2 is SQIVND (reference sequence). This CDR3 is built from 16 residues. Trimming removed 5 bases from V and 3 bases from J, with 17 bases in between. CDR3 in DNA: TGTGCCAGTAGTCGTCTGGGGGGGGCGTACTACAATGAGCAGTTCTTC. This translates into CASSRLGGAYYNEQFF.

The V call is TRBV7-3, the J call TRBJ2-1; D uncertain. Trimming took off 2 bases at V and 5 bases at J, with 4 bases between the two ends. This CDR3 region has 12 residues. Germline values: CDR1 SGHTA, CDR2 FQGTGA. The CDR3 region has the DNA TGTGCCAGCAGCTTAGGGAACAATGAGCAGTTCTTC. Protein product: CASSLGNNEQFF.

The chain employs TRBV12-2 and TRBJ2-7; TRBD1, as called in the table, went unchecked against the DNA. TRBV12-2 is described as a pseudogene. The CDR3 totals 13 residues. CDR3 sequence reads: CASRLPGFYEQYF. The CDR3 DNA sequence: TGTGCAAGTCGCTTACCAGGGTTCTACGAGCAGTACTTC.

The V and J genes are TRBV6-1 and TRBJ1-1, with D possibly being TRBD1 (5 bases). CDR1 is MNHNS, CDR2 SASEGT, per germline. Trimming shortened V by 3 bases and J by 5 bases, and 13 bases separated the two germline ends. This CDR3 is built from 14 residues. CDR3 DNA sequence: TGTGCCAGCAGTGATCAACAGGTTTCGACTGAAGCTTTCTTT. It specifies CASSDQQVSTEAFF.

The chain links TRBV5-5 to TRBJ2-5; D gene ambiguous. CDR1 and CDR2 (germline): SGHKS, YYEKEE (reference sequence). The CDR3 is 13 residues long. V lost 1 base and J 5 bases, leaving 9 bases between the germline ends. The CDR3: CASSLSGLETQYF. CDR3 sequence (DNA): TGTGCCAGCAGCTTGTCAGGCCTGGAGACCCAGTACTTC.

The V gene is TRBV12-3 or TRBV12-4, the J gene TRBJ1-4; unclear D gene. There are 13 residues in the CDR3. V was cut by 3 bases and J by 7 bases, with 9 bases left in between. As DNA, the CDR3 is TGTGCCAGCAGTTTTAATCGGGGTGAAAAACTGTTTTTT. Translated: CASSFNRGEKLFF.

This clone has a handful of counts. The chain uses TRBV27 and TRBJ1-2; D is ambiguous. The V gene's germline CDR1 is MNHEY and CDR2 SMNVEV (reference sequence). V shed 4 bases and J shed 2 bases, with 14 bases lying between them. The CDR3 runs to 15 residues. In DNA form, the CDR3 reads TGTGCCAGCAGTTCATTGATGACACTGAACTATGGCTACACCTTC. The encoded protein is CASSSLMTLNYGYTF.

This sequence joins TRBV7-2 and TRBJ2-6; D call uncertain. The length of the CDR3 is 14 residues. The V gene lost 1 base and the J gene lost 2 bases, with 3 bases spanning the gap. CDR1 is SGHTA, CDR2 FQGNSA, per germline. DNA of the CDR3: TGTGCCAGCAGCTTAGATCCTGGGGCCAACGTCCTGACTTTC. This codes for CASSLDPGANVLTF.

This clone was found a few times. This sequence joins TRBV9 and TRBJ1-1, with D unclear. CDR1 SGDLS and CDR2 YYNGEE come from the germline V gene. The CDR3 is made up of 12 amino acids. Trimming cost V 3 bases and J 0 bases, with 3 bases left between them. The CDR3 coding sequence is TGTGCCAGCAGCGCCTTGAACACTGAAGCTTTCTTT. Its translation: CASSALNTEAFF.

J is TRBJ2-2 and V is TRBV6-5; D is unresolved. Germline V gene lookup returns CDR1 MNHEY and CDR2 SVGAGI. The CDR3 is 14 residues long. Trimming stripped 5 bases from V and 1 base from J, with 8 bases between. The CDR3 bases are TGTGCCAGCAGTCTTACCGGGAACACCGGGGAGCTGTTTTTT. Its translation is CASSLTGNTGELFF.

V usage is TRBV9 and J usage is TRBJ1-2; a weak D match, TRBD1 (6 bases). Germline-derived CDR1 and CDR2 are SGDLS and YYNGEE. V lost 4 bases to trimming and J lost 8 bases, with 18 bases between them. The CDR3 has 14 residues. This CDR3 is CASSPQGGAIGYTF. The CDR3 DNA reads TGTGCCAGCAGCCCCCAAGGGGGGGCAATAGGCTACACCTTC.

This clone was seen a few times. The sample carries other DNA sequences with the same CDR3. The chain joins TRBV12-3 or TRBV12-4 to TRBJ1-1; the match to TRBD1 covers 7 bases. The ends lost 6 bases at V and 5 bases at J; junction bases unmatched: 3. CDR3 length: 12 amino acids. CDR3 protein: CASRTQGTEAFF. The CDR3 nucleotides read TGTGCCAGCAGGACACAGGGGACTGAAGCTTTCTTT.

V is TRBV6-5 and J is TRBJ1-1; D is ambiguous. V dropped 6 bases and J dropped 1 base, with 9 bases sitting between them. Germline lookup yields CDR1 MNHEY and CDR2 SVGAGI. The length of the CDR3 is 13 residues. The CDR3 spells CASSPERNTEAFF. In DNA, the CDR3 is TGTGCCAGCAGCCCCGAGAGGAACACTGAAGCTTTCTTT.

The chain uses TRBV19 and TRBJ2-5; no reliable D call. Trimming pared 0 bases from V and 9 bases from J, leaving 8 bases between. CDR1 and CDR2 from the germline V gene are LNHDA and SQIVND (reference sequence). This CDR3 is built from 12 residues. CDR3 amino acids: CASSIDGWAQYF. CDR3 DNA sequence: TGTGCCAGTAGTATAGACGGGTGGGCCCAGTACTTC.

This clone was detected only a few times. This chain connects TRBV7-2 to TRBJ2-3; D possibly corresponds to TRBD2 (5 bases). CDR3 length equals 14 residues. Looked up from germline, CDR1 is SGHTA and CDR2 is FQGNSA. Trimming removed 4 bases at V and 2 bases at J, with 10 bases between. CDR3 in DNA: TGTGCCAGCAGCTCCGGGATTTTCACAGATACGCAGTATTTT. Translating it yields CASSSGIFTDTQYF.

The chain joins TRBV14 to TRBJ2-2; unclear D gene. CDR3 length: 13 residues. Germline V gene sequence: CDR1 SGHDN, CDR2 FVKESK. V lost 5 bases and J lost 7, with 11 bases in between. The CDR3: CASSARTVGELFF. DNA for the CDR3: TGTGCCAGCAGCGCACGTACAGTCGGGGAGCTGTTTTTT.

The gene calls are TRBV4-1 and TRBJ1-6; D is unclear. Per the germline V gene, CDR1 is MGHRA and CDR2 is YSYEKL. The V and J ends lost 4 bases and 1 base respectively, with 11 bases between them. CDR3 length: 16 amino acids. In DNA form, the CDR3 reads TGCGCCAGCAGCCTATCCCCGGGGTCCTATAATTCACCCCTCCACTTT. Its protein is CASSLSPGSYNSPLHF.

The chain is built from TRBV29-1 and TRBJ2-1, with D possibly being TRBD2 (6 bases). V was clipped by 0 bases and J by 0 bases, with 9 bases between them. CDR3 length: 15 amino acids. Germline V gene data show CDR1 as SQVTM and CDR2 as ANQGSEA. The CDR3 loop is CSVEDAGRSYNEQFF. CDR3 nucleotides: TGCAGCGTTGAAGACGCGGGGCGCTCCTACAATGAGCAGTTCTTC.

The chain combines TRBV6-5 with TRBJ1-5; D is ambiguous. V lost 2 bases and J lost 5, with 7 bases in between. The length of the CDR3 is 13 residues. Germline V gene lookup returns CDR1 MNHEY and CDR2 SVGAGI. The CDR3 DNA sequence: TGTGCCAGCAGTTACACCGCCGATCAGCCCCAGCATTTT. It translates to CASSYTADQPQHF.